The present entry profiles one T cell receptor (beta chain) with its context. Germline V gene lookup returns CDR1 SGHNT and CDR2 YYREEE (reference sequence). Trimming cost V 4 bases and J 7 bases; bases outside gene matches: 7. The CDR3 consists of 14 residues. This sample is part of a study of memory CD4+ T cells and cytomegalovirus serostatus. Only in-frame clones appear in the TCRdb table, and some are missing; sequencing was by immunoSEQ multiplex PCR. Of about 56,000 clones detected, roughly 82% appear once; the ten largest clones hold around 0.38%. The sort gate was single viable CD3+CD4+CD8-CD45RO+ cells for memory CD4+ T cells.

The clonotype was recovered from an adult in good health and CMV-seronegative. The chain uses TRBV5-4 and TRBJ1-2; TRBD1 matches 10 bases. What was sequenced was memory CD4+ T cells from blood. The CDR3 DNA sequence: TGTGCCAGCAGCACCGGGACAGGGGCGGGTGGCTACACCTTC. Protein sequence: CASSTGTGAGGYTF. Using reference TRBV5-4 and TRBJ1-2 for the parts outside the CDR3, the full variable domain is ETGVTQSPTHLIKTRGQQVTLRCSSQSGHNTVSWYQQALGQGPQFIFQYYREEENGRGNFPPRFSGLQFPNYSSELNVNALELDDSALYLCASSTGTGAGGYTFGSGTRLTVV.